The 17 T cell receptor beta chains below come from one sample, sequenced in a study of T cells in women clearing cervical HPV infection. Clones were read by immunoSEQ multiplex PCR, and TCRdb kept only the in-frame ones, dropping some. Across about 46,000 clones, the top ten clones capture 35% to 40% of the sample. Specimen: blood buffy coat. These receptors were taken from a woman aged 18-70 years with a cervical HPV16 infection that either progressed to CIN3+ or cleared (not recorded which).

As for this clone: Read data end 3 residues before the CDR3 end; the end is taken from the germline J gene. The chain links TRBV5-1 to TRBJ1-1; 7 bases are a match to TRBD1. Trimming at V came to 3 bases and at J to 4 bases, leaving 6 bases not matched to a gene. The CDR3 runs 14 residues. CDR1 is SGHRS and CDR2 is YFSETQ in the germline V gene. The part of the CDR3 DNA that was read is TGCGCCAGCAGCTCGGGACAGCTTTCCACTGAA. Amino acid sequence: CASSSGQLSTE. The CDR3 as a whole reads CASSSGQLSTEAFF.

With respect to this clone: From the germline J gene comes the end of the CDR3, since the read stops 3 residues before it. The chain links TRBV19 to TRBJ2-3, with a weak D call TRBD1 (5 bases). Trimming shortened V by 5 bases and J by 1 base, and 13 bases separated the two germline ends. Germline lookup yields CDR1 LNHDA and CDR2 SQIVND (reference sequence). There are 15 residues in the CDR3. CDR3 amino acids: CASSPLDIGTDTQYF. CDR3 DNA, as far as it was read: TGTGCCAGTAGTCCATTGGACATCGGCACAGATACG.

A remark on this clone: With the read ending 3 residues before the CDR3 end, the germline J gene is used to fill in that end. This chain links TRBV11-2 with TRBJ2-3, with D tentatively TRBD1 (5 bases). CDR1 SGHAT and CDR2 FQNNGV come from the germline V gene. The CDR3 sequence is 13 residues long. CDR3 in amino acids: CASSQTDQETQYF. The sequenced part of the CDR3 DNA is TGTGCCAGCAGCCAGACAGACCAAGAGACG. The complete variable domain, with remaining parts taken from reference TRBV11-2 and TRBJ2-3, reads EAGVAQSPRYKIIEKRQSVAFWCNPISGHATLYWYQQILGQGPKLLIQFQNNGVVDDSQLPKDRFSAERLKGVDSTLKIQPAKLEDSAVYLCASSQTDQETQYFGPGTRLTVL.

Details on this clone: The read ends 3 residues early relative to the CDR3; the germline J gene fills the gap. V usage is TRBV18 and J usage is TRBJ2-2; 9 nucleotides align to TRBD1. The germline V gene encodes CDR1 KGHSH and CDR2 LQKENI. The CDR3 runs 16 residues. Losses at the gene ends were 4 bases for V and 5 bases for J; bases not matched to a gene: 8. The CDR3 region is CASSRRTGDGTGELFF. Partial CDR3 DNA: TGTGCCAGCTCACGTAGGACAGGGGATGGAACCGGGGAG. Using reference TRBV18 and TRBJ2-2 for the parts outside the CDR3, the full variable domain is NAGVMQNPRHLVRRRGQEARLRCSPMKGHSHVYWYRQLPEEGLKFMVYLQKENIIDESGMPKERFSAEFPKEGPSILRIQQVVRGDSAAYFCASSRRTGDGTGELFFGEGSRLTVL.

A remark on this clone: Coverage ceases 3 residues before the CDR3 finishes, and the germline J gene fills in the end. This chain connects TRBV7-9 to TRBJ2-7; TRBD2 agrees at 10 bases. After removal of 5 bases from V and 3 bases from J, the junction contained 7 bases not matched to a gene. The CDR3 covers 15 residues. Germline CDR1 reads SEHNR; CDR2 reads FQNEAQ (reference sequence). The part of the CDR3 DNA that was read is TGTGCCAGCAGCCCTGGGACTAGCGCTTACTACGAG. Its protein product is CASSPGTSAYYE. Given in full, the CDR3 is CASSPGTSAYYEQYF.

Comment on this clone: The read ends 3 residues shy of where the CDR3 ends; the end is completed using the germline J gene. Other DNA sequences from this sample encode an identical CDR3 as well. The chain combines TRBV7-6 with TRBJ1-3; D is perhaps TRBD1 (5 bases). Germline CDR1 and CDR2: SGHVS and FNYEAQ. Trimming removed 5 bases from V and 0 bases from J, with 14 bases in between. There are 16 residues in the CDR3. The CDR3 loop reads CASSGIDSRSGNTIYF. Incomplete CDR3 DNA: TGTGCCAGCAGCGGAATAGACAGTCGCTCTGGAAACACC.

As to this clone: The read finishes 3 residues shy of the CDR3 end, and the germline J gene is used to complete it. The chain uses TRBV7-8 and TRBJ1-3, with 8 bases identical to TRBD1. CDR3 size: 14 residues. V shed 5 bases and J 1 base; nucleotides not matched to a gene: 1. Germline V gene sequence: CDR1 SGHVS, CDR2 FQNEAQ. The covered CDR3 bases are TGTGCCAGCAGCGGGACAGGTTCTGGAAACACC. Residues: CASSGTGSGNT. In full, the CDR3 reads CASSGTGSGNTIYF.

Partial CDR3 DNA: TGTGCCTGGGCTTGGAATGGACAGGGACACTTC. It yields the protein CAWAWNGQGHF. The CDR3 in its entirety is CAWAWNGQGHFLTF. The V and J genes are TRBV30 and TRBJ2-6; TRBD1 aligns across 8 bases. The CDR3 is cut off 3 residues early in the read; its end comes from the germline J gene. The CDR3 has 14 residues. Per the germline V gene, CDR1 is GTSNPN and CDR2 is SVGIG (reference sequence).

In the case of this clone: The read comes to an end 3 residues before the CDR3 does, leaving the germline J gene to fill in the end. The chain uses TRBV11-3 and TRBJ1-1, with D possibly TRBD1 on 6 matching bases. Germline V lookup: CDR1 SGHNT, CDR2 YENEEA. The CDR3 length is 13 residues. The V and J ends lost 5 bases and 5 bases respectively, with 12 bases between them. CDR3 bases read: TGTGCCAGCAGCCTCGGGGGGCGGACTGAA. This encodes CASSLGGRTE. The full CDR3 reads CASSLGGRTEAFF.

In regard to this clone: The read halts 3 residues ahead of the CDR3 end, with the missing end drawn from the germline J gene. V is TRBV29-1 and J is TRBJ2-1, with 11 bases matching TRBD2. CDR3 length equals 16 residues. The V segment lost 3 bases and the J segment 6 bases; nucleotides outside the gene matches: 10. Germline V gives CDR1 SQVTM, CDR2 ANQGSEA. This CDR3 is CSVDGLAGGRANEQFF. The CDR3 DNA, read in part, is TGCAGCGTTGATGGGCTAGCGGGAGGAAGAGCCAATGAG.

Regarding this clone: The read ends 3 residues before the CDR3 terminus; that terminus is restored from the germline J gene. V usage is TRBV5-1 and J usage is TRBJ2-1; D may be TRBD2 (5 bases). The germline V gene encodes CDR1 SGHRS and CDR2 YFSETQ. V was clipped by 3 bases and J by 4 bases, with 17 bases between them. The CDR3 sequence is 16 residues long. The CDR3 bases that were read are TGCGCCAGCAGCTCTGAAGGCGGAAGGACTTACAATGAG. It specifies CASSSEGGRTYNE. The whole CDR3 region reads CASSSEGGRTYNEQFF.

Details on this clone: The read is 3 residues too short to cover the CDR3 end, so that end is filled in from the germline J gene. The chain is built from TRBV30 and TRBJ2-1; possible D gene TRBD1, 6 bases. CDR3 length equals 14 residues. V shed 0 bases and J shed 4 bases, with 10 bases lying between them. Germline lookup yields CDR1 GTSNPN and CDR2 SVGIG (reference sequence). The sequenced CDR3 bases are TGTGCCTGGAGTGTAGGGACACCTTACAATGAG. Its translation: CAWSVGTPYNE. The whole CDR3 is CAWSVGTPYNEQFF.

Notes on this clone: The CDR3 extends 3 residues past the end of the read, so its final part is completed from the germline J gene. This chain connects TRBV19 to TRBJ1-2; TRBD1 is a possible D gene (5 bases). Germline values: CDR1 LNHDA, CDR2 SQIVND (reference sequence). CDR3 length equals 15 residues. CDR3 in amino acids: CASRNDGAEPLDYTF. Partial CDR3 DNA: TGTGCCAGTAGGAACGATGGGGCCGAACCCCTCGAC.

About this clone: The read is 3 residues too short to cover the CDR3 end, so that end is filled in from the germline J gene. The V call is TRBV30, the J call TRBJ2-3; D gene unclear. The V gene's germline CDR1 is GTSNPN and CDR2 SVGIG (reference sequence). The CDR3 has 12 residues. The sequenced part of the CDR3 DNA is TGTGCCTGGAGTGTACTGCAAGAGACG. Residues: CAWSVLQET. The CDR3 in its entirety is CAWSVLQETQYF. Combining the CDR3 with reference TRBV30 and TRBJ2-3 gives the whole variable domain SQTIHQWPATLVQPVGSPLSLECTVEGTSNPNLYWYRQAAGRGLQLLFYSVGIGQISSEVPQNLSASRPQDRQFILSSKKLLLSDSGFYLCAWSVLQETQYFGPGTRLTVL.

As to this clone: The read is 3 residues too short to cover the CDR3 end, so that end is filled in from the germline J gene. This chain joins TRBV2 and TRBJ1-2; D call uncertain. The germline V gene encodes CDR1 SNHLY and CDR2 FYNNEI. There are 14 residues in the CDR3. The CDR3 sequence is CASSRIGEEGGYTF. The part of the CDR3 DNA that was read is TGTGCCAGCAGCCGCATCGGGGAGGAGGGAGGC. Drawing the rest from reference TRBV2 and TRBJ1-2, the complete variable domain is EPEVTQTPSHQVTQMGQEVILRCVPISNHLYFYWYRQILGQKVEFLVSFYNNEISEKSEIFDDQFSVERPDGSNFTLKIRSTKLEDSAMYFCASSRIGEEGGYTFGSGTRLTVV.

Points on this clone: Read coverage stops 3 residues before the CDR3 terminus; the germline J gene supplies the remainder. The chain joins TRBV29-1 to TRBJ2-1, with D possibly being TRBD1 (5 bases). The CDR3 is made up of 14 amino acids. V lost 8 bases and J 6 bases, leaving 20 bases between the germline ends. CDR1 SQVTM and CDR2 ANQGSEA come from the germline V gene. The CDR3 loop reads CSTGKNVGPNEQFF. CDR3 DNA (partial): TGCAGCACAGGAAAAAACGTCGGCCCCAATGAG.

Details on this clone: The sequenced fragment ends 3 residues before the CDR3 boundary, so the rest is inferred from the germline J gene. The chain has TRBV6-1 and TRBJ2-1; D perhaps matches TRBD2 (6 bases). Between the trimmed V and J ends, which lost 6 bases and 0 bases, there was a span of 15 bases. The CDR3 extends over 16 amino acids. The germline V gene has CDR1 MNHNS and CDR2 SASEGT. Partial CDR3 DNA: TGTGCCAGCAGAGAACTTAGCGGTAGCTCCTACAATGAG. Translated: CASRELSGSSYNE. The whole CDR3 reads CASRELSGSSYNEQFF.